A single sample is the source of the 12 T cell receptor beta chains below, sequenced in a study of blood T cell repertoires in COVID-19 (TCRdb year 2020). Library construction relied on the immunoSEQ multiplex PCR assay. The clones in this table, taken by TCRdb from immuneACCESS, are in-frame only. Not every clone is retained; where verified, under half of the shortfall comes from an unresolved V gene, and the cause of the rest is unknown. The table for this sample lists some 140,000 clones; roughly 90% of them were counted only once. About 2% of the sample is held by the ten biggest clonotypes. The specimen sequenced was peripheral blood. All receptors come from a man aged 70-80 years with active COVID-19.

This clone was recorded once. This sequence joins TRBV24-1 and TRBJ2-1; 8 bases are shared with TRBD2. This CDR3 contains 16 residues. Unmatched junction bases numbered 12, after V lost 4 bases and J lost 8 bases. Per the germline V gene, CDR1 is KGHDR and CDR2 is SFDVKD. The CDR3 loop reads CATSDPITSGGDEQFF. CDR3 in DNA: TGTGCCACCAGTGACCCCATTACTAGCGGCGGAGATGAGCAGTTCTTC.

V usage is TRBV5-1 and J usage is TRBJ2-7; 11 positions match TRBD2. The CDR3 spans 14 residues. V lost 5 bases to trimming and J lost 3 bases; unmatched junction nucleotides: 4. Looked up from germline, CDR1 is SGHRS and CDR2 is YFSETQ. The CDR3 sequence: CASSLAGGFYEQYF. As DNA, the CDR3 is TGCGCCAGCAGTCTAGCGGGAGGCTTCTACGAGCAGTACTTC.

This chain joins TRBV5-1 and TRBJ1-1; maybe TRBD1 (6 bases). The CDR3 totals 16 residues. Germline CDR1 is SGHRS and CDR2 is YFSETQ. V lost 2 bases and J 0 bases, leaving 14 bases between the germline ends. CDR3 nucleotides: TGCGCCAGCAGCTTTGGGTCCGCAGGGGTGAACACTGAAGCTTTCTTT. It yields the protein CASSFGSAGVNTEAFF. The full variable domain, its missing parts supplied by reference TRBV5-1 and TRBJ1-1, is KAGVTQTPRYLIKTRGQQVTLSCSPISGHRSVSWYQQTPGQGLQFLFEYFSETQRNKGNFPGRFSGRQFSNSRSEMNVSTLELGDSALYLCASSFGSAGVNTEAFFGQGTRLTVV.

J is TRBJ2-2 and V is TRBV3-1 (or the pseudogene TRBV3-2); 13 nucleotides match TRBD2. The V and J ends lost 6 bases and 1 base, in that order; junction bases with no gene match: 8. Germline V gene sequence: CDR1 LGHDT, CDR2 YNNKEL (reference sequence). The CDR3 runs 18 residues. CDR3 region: CASRTGTSGAKNTGELFF. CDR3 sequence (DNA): TGTGCCAGCAGAACCGGGACTAGCGGGGCTAAGAACACCGGGGAGCTGTTTTTT.

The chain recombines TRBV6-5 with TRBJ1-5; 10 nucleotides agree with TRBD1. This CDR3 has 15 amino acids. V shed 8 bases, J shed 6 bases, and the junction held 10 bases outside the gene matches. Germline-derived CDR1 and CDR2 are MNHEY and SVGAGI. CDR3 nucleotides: TGTGCCAGCGCCGGGACAGGGGTGGTAGGTCAGCCCCAGCATTTT. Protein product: CASAGTGVVGQPQHF.

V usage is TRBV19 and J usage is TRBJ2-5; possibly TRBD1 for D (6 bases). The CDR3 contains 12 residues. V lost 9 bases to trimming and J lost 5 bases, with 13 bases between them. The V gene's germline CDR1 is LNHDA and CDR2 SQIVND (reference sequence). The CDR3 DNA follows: TGTGCCAGCAAGGGGGAGTGGGAGACCCAGTACTTC. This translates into CASKGEWETQYF. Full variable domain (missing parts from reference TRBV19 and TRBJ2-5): DGGITQSPKYLFRKEGQNVTLSCEQNLNHDAMYWYRQDPGQGLRLIYYSQIVNDFQKGDIAEGYSVSREKKESFPLTVTSAQKNPTAFYLCASKGEWETQYFGPGTRLLVL.

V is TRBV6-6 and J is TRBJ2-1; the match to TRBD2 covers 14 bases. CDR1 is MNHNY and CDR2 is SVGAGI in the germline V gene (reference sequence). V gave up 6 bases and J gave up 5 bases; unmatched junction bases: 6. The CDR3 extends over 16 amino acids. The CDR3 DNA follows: TGTGCCAGCAGACCGGGACTAGCGGGAGCAAACAATGAGCAGTTCTTC. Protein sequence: CASRPGLAGANNEQFF.

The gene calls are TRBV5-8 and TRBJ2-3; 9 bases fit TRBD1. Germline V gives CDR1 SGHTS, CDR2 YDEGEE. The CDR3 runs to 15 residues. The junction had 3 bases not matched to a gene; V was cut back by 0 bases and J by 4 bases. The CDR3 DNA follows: TGTGCCAGCAGCTTGGCCGGGACAGGGTCAGATACGCAGTATTTT. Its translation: CASSLAGTGSDTQYF.

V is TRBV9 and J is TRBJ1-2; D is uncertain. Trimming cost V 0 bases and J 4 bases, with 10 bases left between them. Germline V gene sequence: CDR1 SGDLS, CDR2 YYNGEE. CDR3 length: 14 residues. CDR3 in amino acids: CASSVDLGSYGYTF. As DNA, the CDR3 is TGTGCCAGCAGCGTAGATCTGGGGAGCTATGGCTACACCTTC.

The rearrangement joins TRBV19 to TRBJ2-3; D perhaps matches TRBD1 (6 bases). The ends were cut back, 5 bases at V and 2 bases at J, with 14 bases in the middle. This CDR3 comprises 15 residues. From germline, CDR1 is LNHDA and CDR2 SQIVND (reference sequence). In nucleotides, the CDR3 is TGTGCCAGTAGTCTCCGGGACAACCCCACAGATACGCAGTATTTT. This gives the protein CASSLRDNPTDTQYF.

CDR3 amino acids: CASSLSGGGEQFF. Here the CDR3 DNA reads TGTGCCAGCAGTCTCTCCGGAGGAGGTGAGCAGTTCTTC. The J gene is TRBJ2-1, the V gene TRBV27; a possible D gene is TRBD2 (5 bases). From germline, CDR1 is MNHEY and CDR2 SMNVEV (reference sequence). Trimming stripped 5 bases from V and 9 bases from J, with 14 bases between. The CDR3 runs to 13 residues.

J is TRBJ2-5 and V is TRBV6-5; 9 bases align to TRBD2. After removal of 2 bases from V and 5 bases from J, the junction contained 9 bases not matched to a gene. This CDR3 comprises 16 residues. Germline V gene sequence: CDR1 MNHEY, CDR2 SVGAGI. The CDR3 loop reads CASSYKVAGVSETQYF. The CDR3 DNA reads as TGTGCCAGCAGTTACAAGGTAGCGGGAGTGAGTGAGACCCAGTACTTC.